The clone carrying this T cell receptor beta chain was detected a few times. Roughly 10 milliliters was the volume of peripheral blood drawn from each donor. PBMCs were isolated at a quantity of at least 7 million per sample. The sample is drawn from a study of blood T cells in healthy people across ages. A second PCR of 7 to 11 cycles used a sample-barcoded 5' primer and a J-beta primer mix. In TCRdb, the 5' RACE reads were re-called with MiXCR into one record per CDR3 protein. Here the sample spans about 930,000 distinct CDR3 sequences, just under 30% being singletons. The sample was also linked to a second study, of T cells of mothers and their children.

Sample: blood. The receptor was derived from a woman in her thirties or forties in good health.

The CDR3 region has the DNA TGTGCCAGCAGGACGGACGGCTCCTACGAGCAGTACTTC. Translated, it gives CASRTDGSYEQYF. This chain connects TRBV28 to TRBJ2-7; no definite D call. CDR3 size: 13 residues. Germline assignment: CDR1 MDHEN and CDR2 SYDVKM. Trimming cost V 6 bases and J 0 bases, with 9 bases left between them. The variable domain in full, completed from reference TRBV28 and TRBJ2-7, reads DVKVTQSSRYLVKRTGEKVFLECVQDMDHENMFWYRQDPGLGLRLIYFSYDVKMKEKGDIPEGYSVSREKKERFSLILESASTNQTSMYLCASRTDGSYEQYFGPGTRLTVT.